The 17 T cell receptor beta chains reported below all come from one sample, sequenced in a study of CD8+CD57+ T cells in acquired aplastic anemia. For CDR3 and TCR beta VDJ profiling, genomic DNA was the template used. In TCRdb, the reads were re-called with MiXCR into one record per CDR3 protein. The sample carries around 150,000 distinct CDR3 sequences, approximately 43% recorded once. The material sequenced was sorted CD4+, CD8+, or CD8+CD57+ T cells (not recorded which) from PBMCs. The receptor set was obtained from a human donor in good health.

With regard to this clonotype: A much larger clone differs from this one at a single base, so this may be a read error. Without the conserved terminal phenylalanine or tryptophan, this CDR3 likely stems from a read error. The J gene is TRBJ2-1, the V gene TRBV6-1; D is undetermined. Deletions cut 6 bases from V and 9 bases from J, with 15 bases between. The CDR3 consists of 13 residues. Germline loops: CDR1 MNHNS, CDR2 SASEGT. The CDR3 nucleotides read TGTGCCAGCAGAGTTTCCCTGGTTCGTGAGCAGTTCTCC. This codes for CASRVSLVREQFS.

This clonotype was observed a few times. The rearrangement joins TRBV6-2 or TRBV6-3 to TRBJ2-6, with TRBD2 matching over 7 bases. In germline, CDR1 is MNHEY, CDR2 SVGEGT. V trimming: 5 bases; J trimming: 0 bases; junction bases outside the gene matches: 1. The CDR3 runs to 15 residues. The CDR3 protein is CASSRTSSGANVLTF. The CDR3 nucleotides are TGTGCCAGCAGTCGGACTAGCTCTGGGGCCAACGTCCTGACTTTC.

As concerns this clonotype: A single base separates this from a much larger clone, so it may be a read error. This is likely a read error, given that the CDR3 carries no conserved phenylalanine or tryptophan at its end. This chain links TRBV4-2 with TRBJ2-5; D call uncertain. The germline V gene has CDR1 LGHNA and CDR2 YNFKEQ. V shed 1 base and J shed 1 base, with 7 bases lying between them. The CDR3 is 14 amino acids. The CDR3 is CASSQVGVQETQYL. The DNA of the CDR3 is TGTGCCAGCAGCCAAGTCGGAGTCCAAGAGACCCAGTACCTC.

The J gene is TRBJ2-7, the V gene TRBV7-8; TRBD1 matches at 11 bases. V dropped 5 bases and J dropped 4; count of bases not matched to a gene: 7. Germline V lookup: CDR1 SGHVS, CDR2 FQNEAQ. This CDR3 has 15 amino acids. CDR3 sequence reads: CASSPRTGGHYEQYF. Written as DNA, the CDR3 is TGTGCCAGCAGCCCGAGGACAGGGGGCCATTACGAGCAGTACTTC.

This clonotype has a handful of counts. CDR3 in DNA: TGTGCCAGCAGTGAAGCAGGGGCCAACTATGGCTACACCTTC. Protein sequence: CASSEAGANYGYTF. The gene calls are TRBV2 and TRBJ1-2; D possibly corresponds to TRBD1 (5 bases). The CDR3 loop spans 14 amino acids. Germline CDR1 is SNHLY and CDR2 is FYNNEI. V was shortened by 0 bases and J by 2 bases, with 7 bases between the two germline ends. The full variable domain, with the rest looked up from reference TRBV2 and TRBJ1-2, is EPEVTQTPSHQVTQMGQEVILRCVPISNHLYFYWYRQILGQKVEFLVSFYNNEISEKSEIFDDQFSVERPDGSNFTLKIRSTKLEDSAMYFCASSEAGANYGYTFGSGTRLTVV.

This clonotype appeared many times. The chain recombines TRBV6-5 with TRBJ2-3; possible D gene TRBD2, 5 bases. Germline loops: CDR1 MNHEY, CDR2 SVGAGI. The CDR3 has 14 amino acids. V lost 0 bases and J lost 3, with 7 bases in between. CDR3 protein: CASSYSPGTDTQYF. CDR3 bases: TGTGCCAGCAGTTACTCTCCGGGGACAGATACGCAGTATTTT.

The sample holds one count of this clonotype. The chain employs TRBV20-1 and TRBJ1-5, with 8 bases aligning to TRBD1. CDR1 and CDR2 from the germline V gene are DFQATT and SNEGSKA (reference sequence). The CDR3 is made up of 13 amino acids. After removal of 3 bases from V and 7 bases from J, the junction contained 5 bases not matched to a gene. The CDR3 nucleotides read TGCAGTGCTAGGGACAGGGAGGTGCAGCCCCAGCATTTT. Protein: CSARDREVQPQHF.

This clonotype occurred a few times. The chain is built from TRBV6-4 and TRBJ2-1; 11 bases align to TRBD2. The CDR3 runs 16 residues. In germline, CDR1 is MRHNA, CDR2 SNTAGT. J gave up 8 bases and V 2 bases, and 8 bases lay outside the gene matches. CDR3 amino acids: CASSDDRTSGWDEQFF. The CDR3 nucleotides read TGTGCCAGCAGTGACGACCGGACTAGCGGGTGGGATGAGCAGTTCTTC.

This clonotype showed up just a few times. A read error is possible here, since a much larger clone lies one base away. V gene TRBV7-9 combines with J gene TRBJ1-1; the match to TRBD1 covers 9 bases. V was clipped by 6 bases and J by 7 bases; unmatched bases: 9. Germline CDR1 is SEHNR and CDR2 is FQNEAQ (reference sequence). The CDR3 has 14 amino acids. The CDR3 DNA is TGTGCCAGCAGGCAAACAGGGGGCAAGGGTGAAGCTTTCTTT. Its translation: CASRQTGGKGEAFF.

This chain uses TRBV12-3 or TRBV12-4 with TRBJ2-7; D is possibly TRBD1 (5 bases). The CDR3 sequence is 13 residues long. The germline V and J ends were trimmed by 4 bases and 5 bases, with 12 bases remaining between them. Written as DNA, the CDR3 is TGTGCCAGCAGTTCCCAGGGTTACCACGAGCAGTACTTC. Protein: CASSSQGYHEQYF.

This clonotype has just one count. The V gene is TRBV24-1, the J gene TRBJ2-7; 9 bases map to TRBD1. Germline assignment: CDR1 KGHDR and CDR2 SFDVKD. CDR3 length equals 13 residues. The junction had 10 bases not matched to a gene; V was cut back by 9 bases and J by 8 bases. CDR3: CATQDRGYHKQYF. The CDR3 coding sequence is TGTGCCACCCAGGACAGGGGTTATCACAAGCAGTACTTC.

About this clonotype: The junction and the germline gene differ at one end; a read error may be behind it. V usage is TRBV7-7 and J usage is TRBJ2-5; D gene uncertain. The CDR3 runs 12 residues. Germline V lookup: CDR1 SSHAT, CDR2 FNYEAQ (reference sequence). The CDR3 reads CASSPDAETQYF. The CDR3 nucleotides read TGTGCTAGCAGCCCGGATGCGGAGACCCAGTACTTC.

The table lists this clonotype with many counts. This chain uses TRBV5-5 with TRBJ1-1; D uncertain. Trimming removed 4 bases at V and 0 bases at J, with 10 bases between. The germline CDR1 and CDR2 sequences are SGHKS and YYEKEE (reference sequence). There are 14 residues in the CDR3. The CDR3 region has the DNA TGTGCCAGCAGCATGCGACTCCTGAACACTGAAGCTTTCTTT. Translation gives CASSMRLLNTEAFF. The variable domain in full, completed from reference TRBV5-5 and TRBJ1-1, reads DAGVTQSPTHLIKTRGQQVTLRCSPISGHKSVSWYQQVLGQGPQFIFQYYEKEERGRGNFPDRFSARQFPNYSSELNVNALLLGDSALYLCASSMRLLNTEAFFGQGTRLTVV.

V is TRBV5-1 and J is TRBJ2-1, with D possibly TRBD2 on 5 matching bases. Germline lookup yields CDR1 SGHRS and CDR2 YFSETQ. Trimming cost V 4 bases and J 8 bases, with 13 bases left between them. The CDR3 covers 13 residues. The CDR3 spells CASSVEGGDEQFF. In nucleotides, the CDR3 is TGCGCCAGCAGCGTAGAAGGAGGTGATGAGCAGTTCTTC.

Remarks on this clonotype: A clone one base away is much larger, so this may be a read error. The gene calls are TRBV3-1 and TRBJ2-5, with D possibly TRBD1 on 6 matching bases. CDR3 length: 15 residues. The germline CDR1 and CDR2 sequences are LGHDT and YNNKEL (reference sequence). The CDR3 region is CASSHGQFRQGTQYF. The CDR3 DNA reads as TGTGCCAGCAGCCACGGACAGTTCAGGCAAGGGACCCAGTACTTC.

This clonotype has more than one count but fewer than ten. The CDR3 loop reads CASGLSGQFGYNEQFF. In DNA, the CDR3 is TGTGCTAGTGGTTTATCTGGACAGTTTGGATACAATGAGCAGTTCTTC. V and J are TRBV12-5 and TRBJ2-1; weak D call: TRBD1 (6 bases). The CDR3 has 16 amino acids. The germline V gene encodes CDR1 LGHNT and CDR2 FRNRAP. V dropped 3 bases and J dropped 4 bases, with 16 bases sitting between them.

This clonotype was observed a handful of times. V usage is TRBV10-3 and J usage is TRBJ1-2; no reliable D call. There are 15 residues in the CDR3. V was shortened by 10 bases and J by 4 bases, with 22 bases between the two germline ends. The germline gives CDR1 ENHRY, CDR2 SYGVKD. CDR3 sequence (DNA): TGTGCCACCCCTATTGACGGGAGACAAGCCTATGGCTACACCTTC. Its protein is CATPIDGRQAYGYTF.